The clone carrying this T cell receptor (beta chain) was seen only once. Its antigen remains unidentified. The table came from immunoSEQ multiplex PCR; TCRdb's copy has only in-frame clones and leaves some out. The sample includes about 46,000 clones, about 88% seen only once; the top ten take around 10%. Blood sampling was done at baseline, cycle 4 day 1, and cycle 7 day 1. CDR1 is SGHNT, CDR2 YYREEE, per germline (reference sequence). Trimming took 6 bases from V and 6 from J, leaving 31 bases between them. CDR3 size: 19 residues. The source of the sample is a study of OX40 agonist ivuxolimab in advanced cancers. Across the whole study: A male proportion of about 80% was recorded, with mean age about 62 years and range about 23 to 90.

Findings and caveats of the study: At doses 0.1 to 3.0 mg/kg, CD4+ and CD8+ clones expanded. Mean expanded clone counts were higher in CD8+ than CD4+ T cells.

This clonotype originated in an adult with an advanced solid tumor such as melanoma, head and neck, liver or kidney cancer. V is TRBV5-4 and J is TRBJ2-1, with a tentative D call TRBD1 (7 bases). The sequences come from CD4+ or CD8+ T cells sorted from blood, collected in a trial of the OX40 agonist ivuxolimab. Written as DNA, the CDR3 is TGTGCCAGCACGGGGCCAGGGGGAGGTAGCGTCAATCCTGTCAATGAGCAGTTCTTC. Translation gives CASTGPGGGSVNPVNEQFF.